This TCR beta chain was captured in a study of cytomegalovirus exposure and HLA in healthy donors. With respect to this clone: Its antigen remains unidentified.

Whole-study results and caveats: Reportedly, diagnosis of cytomegalovirus status by the classifier showed high specificity and sensitivity. Previous analysis showed most TCR beta V segments were productive about 90% or about 30% of the time. Most CMV-associated TCR beta chains were later found to appear HLA-restricted.

Both 60 Vbeta primers and 13 Jbeta primers went into the PCR. The table came from immunoSEQ multiplex PCR; TCRdb's copy has only in-frame clones and leaves some out. The sample shows over 100,000 clones, about 79% of them seen only once. The length of the CDR3 is 15 residues. The V gene is TRBV12-2, the J gene TRBJ1-2; the table gives TRBD1 as D, unverified against the DNA. TRBV12-2 counts as a pseudogene. The sample consisted of PBMCs. The source is a woman aged 18-30 years in good health and CMV-seropositive. DNA of the CDR3: TGTGCAAGTCGCCGGACAGGGGGCGAAACGAGCGGCTACACCTTC. Encoded protein: CASRRTGGETSGYTF.